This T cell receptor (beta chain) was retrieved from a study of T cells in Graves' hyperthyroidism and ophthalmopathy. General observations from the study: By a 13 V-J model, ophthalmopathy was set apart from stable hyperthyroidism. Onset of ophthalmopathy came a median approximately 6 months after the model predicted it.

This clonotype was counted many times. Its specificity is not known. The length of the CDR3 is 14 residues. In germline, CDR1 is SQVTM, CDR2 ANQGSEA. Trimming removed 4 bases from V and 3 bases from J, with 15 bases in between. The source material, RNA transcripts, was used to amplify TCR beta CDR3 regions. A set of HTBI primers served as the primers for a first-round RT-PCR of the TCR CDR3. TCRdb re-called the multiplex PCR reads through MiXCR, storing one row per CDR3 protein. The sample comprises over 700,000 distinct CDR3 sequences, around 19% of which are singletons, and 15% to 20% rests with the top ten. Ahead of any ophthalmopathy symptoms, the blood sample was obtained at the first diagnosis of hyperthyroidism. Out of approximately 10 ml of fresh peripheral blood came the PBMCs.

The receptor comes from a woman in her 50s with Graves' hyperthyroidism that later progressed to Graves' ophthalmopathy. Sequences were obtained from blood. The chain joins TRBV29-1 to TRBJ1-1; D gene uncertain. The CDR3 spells CSVGPGGVDTEAFF. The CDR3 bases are TGCAGCGTTGGTCCTGGCGGCGTGGACACTGAAGCTTTCTTT.